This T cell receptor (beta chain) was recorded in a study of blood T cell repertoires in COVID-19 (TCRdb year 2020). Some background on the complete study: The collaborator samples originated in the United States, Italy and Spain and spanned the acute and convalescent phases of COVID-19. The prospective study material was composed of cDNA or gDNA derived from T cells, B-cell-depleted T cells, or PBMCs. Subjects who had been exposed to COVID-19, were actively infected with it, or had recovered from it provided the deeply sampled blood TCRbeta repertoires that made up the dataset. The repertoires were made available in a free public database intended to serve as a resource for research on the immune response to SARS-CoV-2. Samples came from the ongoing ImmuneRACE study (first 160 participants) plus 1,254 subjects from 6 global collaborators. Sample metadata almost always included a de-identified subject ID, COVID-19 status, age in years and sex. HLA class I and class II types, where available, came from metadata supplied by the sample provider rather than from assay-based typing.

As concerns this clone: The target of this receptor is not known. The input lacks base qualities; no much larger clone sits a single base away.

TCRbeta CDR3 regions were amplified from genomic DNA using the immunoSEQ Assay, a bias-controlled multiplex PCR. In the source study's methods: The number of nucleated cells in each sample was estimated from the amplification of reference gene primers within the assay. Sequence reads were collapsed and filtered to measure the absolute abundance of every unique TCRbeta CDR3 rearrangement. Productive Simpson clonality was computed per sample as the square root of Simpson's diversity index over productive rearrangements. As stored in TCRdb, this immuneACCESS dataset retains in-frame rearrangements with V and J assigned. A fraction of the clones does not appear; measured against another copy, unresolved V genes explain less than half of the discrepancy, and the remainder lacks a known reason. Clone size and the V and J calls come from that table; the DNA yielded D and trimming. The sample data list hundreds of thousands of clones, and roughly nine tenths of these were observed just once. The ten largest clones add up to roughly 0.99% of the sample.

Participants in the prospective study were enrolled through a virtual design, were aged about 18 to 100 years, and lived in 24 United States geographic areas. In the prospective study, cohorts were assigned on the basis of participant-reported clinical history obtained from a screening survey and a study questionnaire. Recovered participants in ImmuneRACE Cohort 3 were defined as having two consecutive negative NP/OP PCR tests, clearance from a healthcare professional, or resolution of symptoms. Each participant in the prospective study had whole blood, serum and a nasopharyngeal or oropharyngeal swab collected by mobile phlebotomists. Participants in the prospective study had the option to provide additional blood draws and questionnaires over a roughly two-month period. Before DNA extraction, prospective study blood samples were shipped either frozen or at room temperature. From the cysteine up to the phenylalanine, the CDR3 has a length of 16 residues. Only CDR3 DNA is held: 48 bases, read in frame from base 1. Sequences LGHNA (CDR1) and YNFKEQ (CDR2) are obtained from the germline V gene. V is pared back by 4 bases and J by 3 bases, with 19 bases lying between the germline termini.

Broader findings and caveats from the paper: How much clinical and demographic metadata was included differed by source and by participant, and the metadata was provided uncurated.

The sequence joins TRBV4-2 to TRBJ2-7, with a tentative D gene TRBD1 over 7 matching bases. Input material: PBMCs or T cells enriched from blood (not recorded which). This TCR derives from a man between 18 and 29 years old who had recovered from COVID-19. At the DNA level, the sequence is TGTGCCAGCAGCCCCTCTATGCGGGACAGCAGCTACGAGCAGTACTTC. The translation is CASSPSMRDSSYEQYF.